These T cell receptor beta chains were read from a single sample in a study of blood T cell repertoires in COVID-19. Assay used: immunoSEQ multiplex PCR; TCRdb lists only in-frame clones, some missing. The sample lists about 240,000 clones, roughly 80% occurring once. The sample comprised peripheral blood. The receptors derive from a woman under 30 with acute or convalescent COVID-19. CDR3s include the opening cysteine and the closing phenylalanine or tryptophan. A D gene is named only where the DNA matches it firmly. Not every row has a clone size; where given, it reads once, few, many or a size class.

v_call	clone_size	d_call	j_call	cdr3_aa	cdr3_nt
TRBV19	few	TRBD2	TRBJ2-2	CATPREGANTGELFF	TGTGCCACTCCGAGGGAGGGCGCGAACACCGGGGAGCTGTTTTTT
TRBV24-1	.	.	TRBJ2-3	CATRVEGITRSDTQYF	TGTGCCACCAGGGTTGAGGGCATAACTCGATCAGATACGCAGTATTTT
TRBV18	.	TRBD1	TRBJ1-1	CASSPVGTGSTEAFF	TGTGCCAGCTCACCTGTCGGGACAGGGAGCACTGAAGCTTTCTTT
TRBV23-1	few	.	TRBJ1-1	CASSNPRWQNTEAFF	TGCGCCAGCAGCAACCCCCGATGGCAAAACACTGAAGCTTTCTTT
TRBV18	.	.	TRBJ2-1	CASSPALHYNEQFF	TGTGCCAGCTCACCAGCGTTGCACTACAATGAGCAGTTCTTC
TRBV27	.	TRBD2	TRBJ2-3	CASCILAASTDTQYF	TGTGCCAGCTGTATACTAGCGGCTAGCACAGATACGCAGTATTTT
TRBV6-1	.	TRBD1	TRBJ1-2	CASSEEAGQPYGYTF	TGTGCCAGCAGTGAAGAGGCGGGACAGCCTTATGGCTACACCTTC
TRBV27	.	TRBD1	TRBJ2-5	CASSAEGARHRETQYF	TGTGCCAGCAGTGCTGAGGGGGCGCGGCACAGAGAGACCCAGTACTTC
TRBV28	.	TRBD1	TRBJ2-7	CASSFFLGQDPYEQYF	TGTGCCAGCAGTTTTTTCTTGGGACAGGATCCCTACGAGCAGTACTTC
TRBV10-3	.	.	TRBJ2-3	CAISEVASTDTQYF	TGTGCCATCAGTGAGGTGGCTAGCACAGATACGCAGTATTTT
TRBV11-3	.	TRBD1	TRBJ2-7	CASSFQGVGEQYF	TGTGCCAGCAGCTTCCAGGGGGTGGGTGAGCAGTACTTC
TRBV5-1	.	.	TRBJ2-7	CASSLAQNEQYF	TGCGCCAGCAGCTTGGCCCAAAACGAGCAGTACTTC
TRBV6-2/TRBV6-3	.	TRBD2	TRBJ2-2	CASSPQSWEGLTGELFF	TGTGCCAGCAGTCCCCAGAGTTGGGAGGGCCTAACCGGGGAGCTGTTTTTT
TRBV7-2	.	.	TRBJ2-1	CASSLASNEQFF	TGTGCCAGCAGCTTAGCTAGCAATGAGCAGTTCTTC
TRBV6-5	.	.	TRBJ1-2	CASFGAGYTF	TGTGCCAGCTTTGGGGCTGGCTACACCTTC
TRBV5-6	.	.	TRBJ2-1	CASREGPGYSYNEQFF	TGTGCCAGCAGGGAGGGCCCAGGCTACTCCTACAATGAGCAGTTCTTC
TRBV21-1	.	.	TRBJ2-4	CASMGRPKNIQYF	TGTGCCAGCATGGGCCGACCCAAAAACATTCAGTACTTC
TRBV27	.	TRBD1	TRBJ2-7	CASSLSGVQGAYEQYF	TGTGCCAGCAGTTTATCTGGGGTACAGGGGGCTTACGAGCAGTACTTC